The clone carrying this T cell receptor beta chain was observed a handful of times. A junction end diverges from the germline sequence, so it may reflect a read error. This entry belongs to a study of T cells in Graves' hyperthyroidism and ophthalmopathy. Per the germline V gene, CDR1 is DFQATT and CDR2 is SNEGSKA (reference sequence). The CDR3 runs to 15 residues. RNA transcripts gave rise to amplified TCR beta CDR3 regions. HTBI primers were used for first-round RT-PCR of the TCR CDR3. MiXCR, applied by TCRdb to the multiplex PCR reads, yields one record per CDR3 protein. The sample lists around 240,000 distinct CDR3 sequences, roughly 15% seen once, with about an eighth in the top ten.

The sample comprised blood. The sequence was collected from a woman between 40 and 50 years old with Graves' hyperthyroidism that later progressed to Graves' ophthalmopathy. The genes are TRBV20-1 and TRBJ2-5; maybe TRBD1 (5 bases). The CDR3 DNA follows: TGCAGTGCTAGATGGGCCAGGGCGCCCCAAGAGACCCAGCACTTC. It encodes CSARWARAPQETQHF.